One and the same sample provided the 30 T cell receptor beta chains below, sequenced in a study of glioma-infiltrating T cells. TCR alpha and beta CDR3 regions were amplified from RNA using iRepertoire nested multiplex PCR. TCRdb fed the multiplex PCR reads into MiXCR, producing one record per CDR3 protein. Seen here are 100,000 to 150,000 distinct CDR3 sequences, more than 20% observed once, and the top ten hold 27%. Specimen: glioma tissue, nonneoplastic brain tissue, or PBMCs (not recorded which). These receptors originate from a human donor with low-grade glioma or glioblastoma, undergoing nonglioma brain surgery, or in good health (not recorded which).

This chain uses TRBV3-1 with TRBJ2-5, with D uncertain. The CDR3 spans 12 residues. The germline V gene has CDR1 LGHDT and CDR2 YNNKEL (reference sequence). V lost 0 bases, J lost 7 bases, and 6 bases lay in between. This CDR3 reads CASSQDFVTQYF. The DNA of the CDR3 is TGTGCCAGCAGCCAAGATTTCGTGACCCAGTACTTC.

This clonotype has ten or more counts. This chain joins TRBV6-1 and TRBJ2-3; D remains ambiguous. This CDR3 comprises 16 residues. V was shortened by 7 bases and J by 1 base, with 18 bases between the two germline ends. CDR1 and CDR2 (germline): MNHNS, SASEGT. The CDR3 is CASTKPVGSGTDTQYF. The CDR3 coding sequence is TGTGCCAGCACAAAACCCGTTGGAAGCGGCACAGATACGCAGTATTTT.

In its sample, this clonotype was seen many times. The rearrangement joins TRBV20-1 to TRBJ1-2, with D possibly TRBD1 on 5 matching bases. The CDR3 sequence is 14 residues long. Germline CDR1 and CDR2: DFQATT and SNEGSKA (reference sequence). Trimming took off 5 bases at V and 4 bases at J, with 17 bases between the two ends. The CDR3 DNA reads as TGCAGTGCTGACAGAGGGGCGCAGCGCTATGGCTACACCTTC. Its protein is CSADRGAQRYGYTF.

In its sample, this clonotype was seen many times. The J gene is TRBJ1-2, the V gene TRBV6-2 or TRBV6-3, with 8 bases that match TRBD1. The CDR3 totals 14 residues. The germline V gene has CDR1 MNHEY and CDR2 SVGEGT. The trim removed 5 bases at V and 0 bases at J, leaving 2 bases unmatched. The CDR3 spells CASSRDRTNYGYTF. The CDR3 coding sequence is TGTGCCAGCAGTCGGGACAGGACTAACTATGGCTACACCTTC.

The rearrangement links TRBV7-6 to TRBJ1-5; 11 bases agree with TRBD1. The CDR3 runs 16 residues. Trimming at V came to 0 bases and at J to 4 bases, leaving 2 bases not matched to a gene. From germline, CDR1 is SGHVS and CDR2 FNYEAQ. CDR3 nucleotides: TGTGCCAGCAGCTTAGCCGGGACAGGGGGTAATCAGCCCCAGCATTTT. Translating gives CASSLAGTGGNQPQHF.

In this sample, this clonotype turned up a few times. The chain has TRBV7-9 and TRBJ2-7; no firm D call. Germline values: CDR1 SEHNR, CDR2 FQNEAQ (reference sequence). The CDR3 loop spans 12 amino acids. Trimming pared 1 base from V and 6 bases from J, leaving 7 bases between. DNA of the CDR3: TGTGCCAGCAGCTTAGTACCGGGCGAGCAGTACGTC. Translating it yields CASSLVPGEQYV.

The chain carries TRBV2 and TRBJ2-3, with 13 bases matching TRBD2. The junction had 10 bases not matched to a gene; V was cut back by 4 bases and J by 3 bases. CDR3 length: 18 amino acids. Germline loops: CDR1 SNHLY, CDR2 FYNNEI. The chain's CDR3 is CASSGGPGLAGTTDTQYF. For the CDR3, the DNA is TGTGCCAGCAGTGGGGGCCCGGGACTAGCGGGGACGACAGATACGCAGTATTTT.

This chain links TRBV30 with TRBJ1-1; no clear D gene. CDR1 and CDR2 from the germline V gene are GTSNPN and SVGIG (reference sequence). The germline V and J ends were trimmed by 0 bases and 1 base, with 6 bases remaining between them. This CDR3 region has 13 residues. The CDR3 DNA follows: TGTGCCTGGAGTGTGGATTCGAACACTGAAGCTTTCTTT. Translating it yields CAWSVDSNTEAFF.

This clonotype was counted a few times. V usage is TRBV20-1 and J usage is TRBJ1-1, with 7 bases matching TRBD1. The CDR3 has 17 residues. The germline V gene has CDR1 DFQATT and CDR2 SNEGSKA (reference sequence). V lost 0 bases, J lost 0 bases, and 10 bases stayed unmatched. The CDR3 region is CSARDEGARPLNTEAFF. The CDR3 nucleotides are TGCAGTGCTAGAGATGAGGGGGCAAGACCATTGAACACTGAAGCTTTCTTT.

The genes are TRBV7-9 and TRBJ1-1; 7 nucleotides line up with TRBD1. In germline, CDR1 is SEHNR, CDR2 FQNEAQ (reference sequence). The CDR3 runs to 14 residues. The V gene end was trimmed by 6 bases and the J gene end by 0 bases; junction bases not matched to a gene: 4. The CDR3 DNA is TGTGCCAGCAGAACAACAGGGGTGAACACTGAAGCTTTCTTT. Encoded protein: CASRTTGVNTEAFF. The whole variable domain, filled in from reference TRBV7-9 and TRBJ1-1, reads DTGVSQNPRHKITKRGQNVTFRCDPISEHNRLYWYRQTLGQGPEFLTYFQNEAQLEKSRLLSDRFSAERPKGSFSTLEIQRTEQGDSAMYLCASRTTGVNTEAFFGQGTRLTVV.

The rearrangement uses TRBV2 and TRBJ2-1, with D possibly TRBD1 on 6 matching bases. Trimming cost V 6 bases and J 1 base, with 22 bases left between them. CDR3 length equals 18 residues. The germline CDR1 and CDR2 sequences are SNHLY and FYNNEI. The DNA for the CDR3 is TGTGCCAGCAGCCCACGTAGCAGGGGCCATTTATCCTACAATGAGCAGTTCTTC. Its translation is CASSPRSRGHLSYNEQFF.

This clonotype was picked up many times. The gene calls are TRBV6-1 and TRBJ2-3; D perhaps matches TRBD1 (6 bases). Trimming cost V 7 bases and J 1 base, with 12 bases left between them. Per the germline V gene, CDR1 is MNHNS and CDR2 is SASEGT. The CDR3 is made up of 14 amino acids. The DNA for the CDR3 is TGTGCCAGCACACGGACAGACGGCACAGATACGCAGTATTTT. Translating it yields CASTRTDGTDTQYF.

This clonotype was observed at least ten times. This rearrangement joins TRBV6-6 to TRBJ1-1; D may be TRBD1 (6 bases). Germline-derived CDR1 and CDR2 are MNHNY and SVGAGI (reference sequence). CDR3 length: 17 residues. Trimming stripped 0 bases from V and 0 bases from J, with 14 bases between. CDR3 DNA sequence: TGTGCCAGCAGTTACTCGACAGGAATCCCCCTGAACACTGAAGCTTTCTTT. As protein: CASSYSTGIPLNTEAFF.

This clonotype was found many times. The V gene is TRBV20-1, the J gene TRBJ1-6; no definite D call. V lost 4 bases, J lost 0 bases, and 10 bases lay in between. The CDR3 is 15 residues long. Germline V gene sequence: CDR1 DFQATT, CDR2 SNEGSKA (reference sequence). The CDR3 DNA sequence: TGCAGTGCTACAGATCGGGCCTCCTATAATTCACCCCTCCACTTT. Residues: CSATDRASYNSPLHF.

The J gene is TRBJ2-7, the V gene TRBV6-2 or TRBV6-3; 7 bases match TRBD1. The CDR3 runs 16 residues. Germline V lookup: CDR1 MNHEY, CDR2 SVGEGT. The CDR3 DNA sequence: TGTGCCATCAGTGACCCGACAGGGAGTACCTCCTACGAGCAGTACGTC. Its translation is CAISDPTGSTSYEQYV.

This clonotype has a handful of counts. The CDR3 loop is CASSFQAGGLGDTQYF. CDR3 bases: TGTGCCAGCAGTTTCCAAGCGGGGGGGCTGGGAGATACGCAGTATTTT. The chain is built from TRBV7-2 and TRBJ2-3; 10 bases agree with TRBD2. Germline V gene sequence: CDR1 SGHTA, CDR2 FQGNSA. The CDR3 has 16 amino acids. J gave up 5 bases and V 6 bases, and 11 bases lay outside the gene matches.

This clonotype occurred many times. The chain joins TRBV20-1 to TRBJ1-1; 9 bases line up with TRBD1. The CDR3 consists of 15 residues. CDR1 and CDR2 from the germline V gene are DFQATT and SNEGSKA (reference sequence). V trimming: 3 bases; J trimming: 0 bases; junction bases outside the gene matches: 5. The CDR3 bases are TGCAGTGCTAGGGGGACAGGGAGAATGAACACTGAAGCTTTCTTT. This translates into CSARGTGRMNTEAFF.

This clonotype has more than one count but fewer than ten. CDR3 nucleotides: TGTGCCAGCAGCTTCACCGGGACCGGGGGAGAAAAACTGTTTTTT. It encodes CASSFTGTGGEKLFF. The chain joins TRBV6-1 to TRBJ1-4; D might be TRBD1 (5 bases). The CDR3 has 15 residues. Germline V gene data show CDR1 as MNHNS and CDR2 as SASEGT. Deletions cut 6 bases from V and 8 bases from J, with 19 bases between.

In DNA, the CDR3 is TGTGCCAGCAGAGCCCTAATCTATGGCTACACCTTC. Residues: CASRALIYGYTF. The chain couples TRBV28 to TRBJ1-2; no definite D call. Germline V lookup: CDR1 MDHEN, CDR2 SYDVKM. The CDR3 loop spans 12 amino acids. Trimming removed 6 bases at V and 4 bases at J, with 9 bases between.

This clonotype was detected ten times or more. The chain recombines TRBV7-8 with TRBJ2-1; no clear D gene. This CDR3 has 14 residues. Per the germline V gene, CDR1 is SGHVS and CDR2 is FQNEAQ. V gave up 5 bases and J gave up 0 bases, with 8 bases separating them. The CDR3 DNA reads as TGTGCCAGCAGCAGTGGGGACTCCTACAATGAGCAGTTCTTC. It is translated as CASSSGDSYNEQFF. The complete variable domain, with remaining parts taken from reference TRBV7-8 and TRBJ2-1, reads GAGVSQSPRYKVAKRGQDVALRCDPISGHVSLFWYQQALGQGPEFLTYFQNEAQLDKSGLPSDRFFAERPEGSVSTLKIQRTQQEDSAVYLCASSSGDSYNEQFFGPGTRLTVL.

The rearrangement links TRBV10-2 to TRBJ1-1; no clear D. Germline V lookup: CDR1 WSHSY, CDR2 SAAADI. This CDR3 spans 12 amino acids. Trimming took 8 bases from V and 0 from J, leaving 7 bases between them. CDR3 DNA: TGCGCCAGCGGCGATATGAACACTGAAGCTTTCTTT. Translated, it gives CASGDMNTEAFF.

Here the CDR3 reads CASRGSALMDTEAFF. CDR3 DNA sequence: TGTGCCAGCAGGGGGTCGGCACTCATGGACACTGAAGCTTTCTTT. The V call is TRBV11-2, the J call TRBJ1-1; no reliable D call. Looked up from germline, CDR1 is SGHAT and CDR2 is FQNNGV. Trimming took 6 bases from V and 3 from J, leaving 17 bases between them. The CDR3 spans 15 residues.

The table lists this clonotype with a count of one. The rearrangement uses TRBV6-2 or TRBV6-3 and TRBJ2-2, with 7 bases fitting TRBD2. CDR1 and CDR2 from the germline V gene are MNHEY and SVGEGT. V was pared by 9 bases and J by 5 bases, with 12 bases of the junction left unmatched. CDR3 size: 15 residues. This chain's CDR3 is CASRTGTTWTGELFF. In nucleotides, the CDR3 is TGTGCCAGTAGGACCGGGACTACGTGGACCGGGGAGCTGTTTTTT.

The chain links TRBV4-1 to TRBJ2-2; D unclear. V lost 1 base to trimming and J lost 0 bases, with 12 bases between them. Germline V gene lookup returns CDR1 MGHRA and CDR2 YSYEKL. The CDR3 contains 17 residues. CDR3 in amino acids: CASSQGSWVANTGELFF. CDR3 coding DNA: TGCGCCAGCAGCCAAGGTTCGTGGGTGGCGAACACCGGGGAGCTGTTTTTT.

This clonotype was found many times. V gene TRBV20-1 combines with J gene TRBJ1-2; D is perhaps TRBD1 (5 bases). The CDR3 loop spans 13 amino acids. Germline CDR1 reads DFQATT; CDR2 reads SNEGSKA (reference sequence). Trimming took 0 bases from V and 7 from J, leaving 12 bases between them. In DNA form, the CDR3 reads TGCAGTGCTAGAGATGGGGACCACCTTGGCTACACCTTC. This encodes CSARDGDHLGYTF.

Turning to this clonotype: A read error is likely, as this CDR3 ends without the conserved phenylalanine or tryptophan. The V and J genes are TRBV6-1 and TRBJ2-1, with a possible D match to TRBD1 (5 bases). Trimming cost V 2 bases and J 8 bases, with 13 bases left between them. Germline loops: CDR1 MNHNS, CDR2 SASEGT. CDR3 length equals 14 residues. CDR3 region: CASSELETVYEQFS. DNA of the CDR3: TGTGCCAGCAGTGAATTGGAGACAGTTTATGAGCAGTTCTCC.

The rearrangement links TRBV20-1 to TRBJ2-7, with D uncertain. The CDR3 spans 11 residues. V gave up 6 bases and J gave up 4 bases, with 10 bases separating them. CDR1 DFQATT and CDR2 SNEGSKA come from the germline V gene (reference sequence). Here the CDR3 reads CSARVWYEQYV. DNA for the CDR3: TGCAGTGCCCGGGTCTGGTACGAGCAGTACGTC.

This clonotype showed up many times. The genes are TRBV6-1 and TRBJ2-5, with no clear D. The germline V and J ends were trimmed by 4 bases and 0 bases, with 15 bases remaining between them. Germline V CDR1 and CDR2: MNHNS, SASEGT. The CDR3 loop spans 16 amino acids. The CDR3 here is CASSGPETSYQETQYF. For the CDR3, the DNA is TGTGCCAGCAGTGGTCCGGAAACCTCTTACCAAGAGACCCAGTACTTC.

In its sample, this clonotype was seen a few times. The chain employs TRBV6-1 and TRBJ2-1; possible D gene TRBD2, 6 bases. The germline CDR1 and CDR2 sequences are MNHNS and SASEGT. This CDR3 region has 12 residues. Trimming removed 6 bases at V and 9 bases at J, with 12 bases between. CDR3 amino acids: CASRGLPGEQFF. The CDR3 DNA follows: TGTGCCAGCAGGGGACTCCCGGGTGAGCAGTTCTTC.

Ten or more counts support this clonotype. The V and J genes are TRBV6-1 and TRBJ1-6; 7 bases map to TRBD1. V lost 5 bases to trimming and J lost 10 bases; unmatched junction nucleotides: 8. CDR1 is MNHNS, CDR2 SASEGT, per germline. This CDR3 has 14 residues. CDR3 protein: CASSLDRVRSPLHF. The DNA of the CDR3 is TGTGCCAGCAGTTTAGACAGGGTTCGCTCACCCCTCCACTTT.